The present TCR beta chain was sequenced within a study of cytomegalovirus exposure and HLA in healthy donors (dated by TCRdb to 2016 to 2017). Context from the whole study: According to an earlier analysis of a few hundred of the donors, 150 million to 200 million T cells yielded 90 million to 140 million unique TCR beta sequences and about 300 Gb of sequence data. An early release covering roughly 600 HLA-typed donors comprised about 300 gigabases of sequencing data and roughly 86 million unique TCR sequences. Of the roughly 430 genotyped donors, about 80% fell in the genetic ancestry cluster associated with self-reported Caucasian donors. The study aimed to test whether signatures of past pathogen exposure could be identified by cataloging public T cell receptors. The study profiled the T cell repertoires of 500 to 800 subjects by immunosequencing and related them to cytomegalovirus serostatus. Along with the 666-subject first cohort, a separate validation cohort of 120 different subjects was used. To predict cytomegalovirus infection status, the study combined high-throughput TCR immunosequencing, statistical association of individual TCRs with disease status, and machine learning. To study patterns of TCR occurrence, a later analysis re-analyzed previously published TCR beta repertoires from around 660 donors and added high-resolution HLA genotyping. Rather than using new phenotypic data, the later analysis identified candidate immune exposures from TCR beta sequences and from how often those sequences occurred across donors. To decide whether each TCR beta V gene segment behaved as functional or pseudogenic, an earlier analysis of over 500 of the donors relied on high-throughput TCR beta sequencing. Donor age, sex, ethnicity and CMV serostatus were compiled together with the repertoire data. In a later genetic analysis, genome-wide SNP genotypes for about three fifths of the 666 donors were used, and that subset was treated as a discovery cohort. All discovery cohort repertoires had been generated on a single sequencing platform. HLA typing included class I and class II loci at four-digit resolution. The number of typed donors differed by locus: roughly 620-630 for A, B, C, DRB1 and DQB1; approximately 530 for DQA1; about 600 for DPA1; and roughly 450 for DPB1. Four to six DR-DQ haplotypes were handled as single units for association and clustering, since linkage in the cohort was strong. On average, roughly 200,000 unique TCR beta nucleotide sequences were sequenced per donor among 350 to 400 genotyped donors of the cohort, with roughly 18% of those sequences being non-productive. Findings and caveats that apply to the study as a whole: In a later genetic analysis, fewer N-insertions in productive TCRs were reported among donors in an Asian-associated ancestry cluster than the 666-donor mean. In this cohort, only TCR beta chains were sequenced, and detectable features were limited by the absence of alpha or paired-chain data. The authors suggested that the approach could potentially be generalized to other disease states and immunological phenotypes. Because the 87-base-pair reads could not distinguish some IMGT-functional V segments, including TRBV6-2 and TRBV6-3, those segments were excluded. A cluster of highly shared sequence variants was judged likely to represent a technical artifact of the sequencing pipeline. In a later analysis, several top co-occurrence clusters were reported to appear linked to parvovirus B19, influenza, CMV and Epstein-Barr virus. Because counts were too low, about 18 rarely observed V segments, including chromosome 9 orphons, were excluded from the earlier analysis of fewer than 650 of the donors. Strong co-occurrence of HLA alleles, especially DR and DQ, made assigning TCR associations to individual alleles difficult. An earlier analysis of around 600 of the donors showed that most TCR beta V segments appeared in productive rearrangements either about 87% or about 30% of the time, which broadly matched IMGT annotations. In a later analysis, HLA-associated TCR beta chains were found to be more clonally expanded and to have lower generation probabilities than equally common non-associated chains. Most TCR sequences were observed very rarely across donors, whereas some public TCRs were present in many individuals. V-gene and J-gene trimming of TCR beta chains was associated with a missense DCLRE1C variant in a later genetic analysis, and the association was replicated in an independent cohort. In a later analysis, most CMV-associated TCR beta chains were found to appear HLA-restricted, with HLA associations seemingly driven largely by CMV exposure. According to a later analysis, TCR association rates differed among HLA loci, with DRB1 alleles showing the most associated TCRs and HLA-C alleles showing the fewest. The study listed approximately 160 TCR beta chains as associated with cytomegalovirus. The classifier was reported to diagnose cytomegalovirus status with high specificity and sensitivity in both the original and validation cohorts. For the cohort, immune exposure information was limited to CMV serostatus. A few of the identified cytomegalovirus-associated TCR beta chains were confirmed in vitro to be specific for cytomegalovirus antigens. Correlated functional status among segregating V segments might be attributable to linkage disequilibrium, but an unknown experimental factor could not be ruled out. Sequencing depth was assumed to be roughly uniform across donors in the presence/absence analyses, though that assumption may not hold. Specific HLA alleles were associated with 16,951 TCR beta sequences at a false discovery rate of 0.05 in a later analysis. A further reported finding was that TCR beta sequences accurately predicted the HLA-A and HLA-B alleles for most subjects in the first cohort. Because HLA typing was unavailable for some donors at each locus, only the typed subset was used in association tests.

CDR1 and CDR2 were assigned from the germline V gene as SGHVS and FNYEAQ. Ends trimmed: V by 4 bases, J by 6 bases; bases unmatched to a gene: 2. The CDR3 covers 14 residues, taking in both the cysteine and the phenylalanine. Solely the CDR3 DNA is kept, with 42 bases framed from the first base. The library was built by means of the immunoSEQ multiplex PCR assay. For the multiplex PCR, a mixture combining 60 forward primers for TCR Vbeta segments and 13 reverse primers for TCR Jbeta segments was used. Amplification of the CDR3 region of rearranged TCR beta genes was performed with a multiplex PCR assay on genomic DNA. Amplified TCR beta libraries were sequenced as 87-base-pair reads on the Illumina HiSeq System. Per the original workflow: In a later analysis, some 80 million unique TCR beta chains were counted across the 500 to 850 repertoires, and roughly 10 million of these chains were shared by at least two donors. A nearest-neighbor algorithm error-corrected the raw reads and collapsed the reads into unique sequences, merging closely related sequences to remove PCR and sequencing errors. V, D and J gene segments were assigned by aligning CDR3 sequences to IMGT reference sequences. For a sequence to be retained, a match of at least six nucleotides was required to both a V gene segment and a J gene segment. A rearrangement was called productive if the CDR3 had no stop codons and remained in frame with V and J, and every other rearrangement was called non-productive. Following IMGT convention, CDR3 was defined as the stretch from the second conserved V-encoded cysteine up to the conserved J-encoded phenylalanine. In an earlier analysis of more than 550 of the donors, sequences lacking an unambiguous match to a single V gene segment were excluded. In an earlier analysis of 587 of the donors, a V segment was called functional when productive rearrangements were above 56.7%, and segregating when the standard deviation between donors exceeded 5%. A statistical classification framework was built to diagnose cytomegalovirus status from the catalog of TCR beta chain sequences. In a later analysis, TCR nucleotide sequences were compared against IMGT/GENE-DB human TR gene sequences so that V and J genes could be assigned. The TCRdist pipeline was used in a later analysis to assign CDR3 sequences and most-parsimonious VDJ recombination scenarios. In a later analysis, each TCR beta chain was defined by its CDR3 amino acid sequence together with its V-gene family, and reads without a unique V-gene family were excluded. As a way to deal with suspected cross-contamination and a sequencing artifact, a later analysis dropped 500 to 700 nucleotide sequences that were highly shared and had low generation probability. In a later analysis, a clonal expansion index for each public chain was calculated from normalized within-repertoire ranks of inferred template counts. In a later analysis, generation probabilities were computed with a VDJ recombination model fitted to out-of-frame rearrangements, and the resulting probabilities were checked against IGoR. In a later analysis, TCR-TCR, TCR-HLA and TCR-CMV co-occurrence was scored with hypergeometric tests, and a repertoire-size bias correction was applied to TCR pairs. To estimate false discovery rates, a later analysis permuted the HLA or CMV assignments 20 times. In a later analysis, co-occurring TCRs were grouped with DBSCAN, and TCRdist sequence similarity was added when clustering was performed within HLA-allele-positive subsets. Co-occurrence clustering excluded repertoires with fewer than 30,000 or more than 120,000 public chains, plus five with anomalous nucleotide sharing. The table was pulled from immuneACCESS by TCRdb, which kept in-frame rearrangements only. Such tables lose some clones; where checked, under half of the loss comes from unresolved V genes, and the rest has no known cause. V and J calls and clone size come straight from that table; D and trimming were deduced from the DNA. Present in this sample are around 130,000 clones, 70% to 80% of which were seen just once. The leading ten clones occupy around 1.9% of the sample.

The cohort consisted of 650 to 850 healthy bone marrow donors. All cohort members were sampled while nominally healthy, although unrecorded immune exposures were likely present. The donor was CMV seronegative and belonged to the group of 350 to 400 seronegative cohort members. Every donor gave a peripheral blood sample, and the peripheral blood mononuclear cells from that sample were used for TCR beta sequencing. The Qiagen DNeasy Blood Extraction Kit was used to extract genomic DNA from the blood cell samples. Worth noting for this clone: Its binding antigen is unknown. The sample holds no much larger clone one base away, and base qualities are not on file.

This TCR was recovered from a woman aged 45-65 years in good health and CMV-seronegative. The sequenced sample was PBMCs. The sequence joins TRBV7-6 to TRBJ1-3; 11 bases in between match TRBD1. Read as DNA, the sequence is TGTGCCAGCAGCTCTGGACAGGGGGCAAACACCATATATTTT. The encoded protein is CASSSGQGANTIYF.